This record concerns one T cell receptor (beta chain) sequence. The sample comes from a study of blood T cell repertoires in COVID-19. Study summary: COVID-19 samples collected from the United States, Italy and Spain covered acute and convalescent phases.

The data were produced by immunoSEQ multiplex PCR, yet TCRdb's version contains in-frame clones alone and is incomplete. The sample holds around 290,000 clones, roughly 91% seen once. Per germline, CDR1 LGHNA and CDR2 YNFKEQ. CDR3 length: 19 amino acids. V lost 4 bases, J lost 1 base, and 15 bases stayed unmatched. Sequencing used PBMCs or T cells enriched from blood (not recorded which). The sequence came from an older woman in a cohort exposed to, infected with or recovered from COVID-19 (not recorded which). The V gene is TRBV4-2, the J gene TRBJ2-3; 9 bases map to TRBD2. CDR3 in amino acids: CASSPHGSSGDGRTDTQYF. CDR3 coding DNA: TGTGCCAGCAGCCCCCATGGGTCTAGCGGGGATGGACGCACAGATACGCAGTATTTT.